The TCR beta chain described here comes from a study of lymphopenia after photon versus proton radiotherapy. Trimming took off 2 bases at V and 4 bases at J, with 9 bases between the two ends. CDR1 and CDR2 (germline): SGHRS, YFSETQ. CDR3 length equals 13 residues. Method: immunoSEQ multiplex PCR; TCRdb's copy keeps in-frame clones and lacks some. The sample lists 43,000 or so clones; about 85% were seen once. V is TRBV5-1 and J is TRBJ1-2, with no clear D. The specimen comprised peripheral blood, sampled from a patient treated with photon-based radiotherapy. This TCR came from a man aged 35 to 55 with gastric cancer. CDR3 nucleotides: TGCGCCAGCAGCTTCGGTTCAGGCTATGGCTACACCTTC. Translating gives CASSFGSGYGYTF.